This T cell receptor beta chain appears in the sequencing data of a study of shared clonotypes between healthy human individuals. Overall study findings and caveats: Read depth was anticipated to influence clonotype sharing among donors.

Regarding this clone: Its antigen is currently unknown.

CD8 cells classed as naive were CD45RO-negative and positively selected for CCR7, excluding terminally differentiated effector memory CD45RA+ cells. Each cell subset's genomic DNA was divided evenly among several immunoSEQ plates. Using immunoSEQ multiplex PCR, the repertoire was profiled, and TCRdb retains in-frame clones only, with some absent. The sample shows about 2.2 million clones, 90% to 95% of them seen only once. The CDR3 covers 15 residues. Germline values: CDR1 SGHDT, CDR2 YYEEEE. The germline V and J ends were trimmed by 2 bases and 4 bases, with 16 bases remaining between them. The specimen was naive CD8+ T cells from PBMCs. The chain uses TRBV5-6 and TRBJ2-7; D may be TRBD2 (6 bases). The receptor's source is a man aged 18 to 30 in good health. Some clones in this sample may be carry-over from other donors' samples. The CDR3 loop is CASSFRGAGLYEQYF. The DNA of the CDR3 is TGTGCCAGCAGCTTCCGTGGGGCGGGATTATACGAGCAGTACTTC.